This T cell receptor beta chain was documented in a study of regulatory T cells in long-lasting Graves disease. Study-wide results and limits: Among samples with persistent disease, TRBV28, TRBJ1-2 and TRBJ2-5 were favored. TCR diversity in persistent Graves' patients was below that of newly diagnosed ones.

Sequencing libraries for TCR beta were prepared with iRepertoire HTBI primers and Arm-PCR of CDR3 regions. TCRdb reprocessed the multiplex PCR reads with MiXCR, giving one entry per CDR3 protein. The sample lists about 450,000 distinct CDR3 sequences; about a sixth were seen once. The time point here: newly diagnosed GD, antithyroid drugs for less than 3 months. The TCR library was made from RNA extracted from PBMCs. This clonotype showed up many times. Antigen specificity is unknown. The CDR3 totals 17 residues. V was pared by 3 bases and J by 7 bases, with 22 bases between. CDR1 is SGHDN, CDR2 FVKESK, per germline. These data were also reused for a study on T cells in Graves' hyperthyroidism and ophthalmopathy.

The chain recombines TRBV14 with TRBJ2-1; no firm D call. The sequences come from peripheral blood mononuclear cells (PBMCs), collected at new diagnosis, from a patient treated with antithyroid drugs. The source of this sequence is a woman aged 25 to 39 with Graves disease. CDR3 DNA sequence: TGTGCCAGCAGCCATCTGCGCGCACTGCCCGGCAGGAATGAGCAGTTCTTC. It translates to CASSHLRALPGRNEQFF.